This TCR beta chain was sequenced in a study of blood T cell repertoires in COVID-19. Overall study context: PBMCs, B-cell-depleted T cells, or T cells provided the cDNA or gDNA that made up the material.

With V trimmed by 2 bases and J by 4 bases, 4 bases remained unmatched. Germline assignment: CDR1 LNHDA and CDR2 SQIVND (reference sequence). The CDR3 covers 17 residues. Study processing details: The authors estimated nucleated cell counts from reference gene primer amplification. Profiling relied on immunoSEQ multiplex PCR, and the TCRdb table lists in-frame clones only, not all of them. Clonal size and the V and J genes are those of that table, whereas D and trimming came from the DNA. The sample lists 80,000 to 100,000 clones, around 90% seen once, with about 3% in the top ten. The V and J genes are TRBV19 and TRBJ2-1; TRBD2 agrees at 14 bases. Source material: peripheral blood. The receptor was derived from a woman between 45 and 60 years old with active or convalescent COVID-19. The CDR3 loop reads CASSITGLAGEYNEQFF. CDR3 bases: TGTGCCAGTAGTATAACGGGACTAGCGGGGGAGTACAATGAGCAGTTCTTC.